The present T cell receptor beta chain was sequenced within a study of response to subunit inactivated influenza vaccine. This CDR3 has 14 amino acids. CDR1 DFQATT and CDR2 SNEGSKA come from the germline V gene (reference sequence). V gave up 3 bases and J gave up 8 bases, with 19 bases separating them. Study conclusions and caveats: It was suggested by the authors that few new T cells are recruited by each seasonal influenza vaccination.

The table lists this clonotype with a few counts. Its target is not known. Each CDR3 protein gets one entry after TCRdb re-called the RT-PCR reads with MiXCR. This sample carries 550,000 to 650,000 distinct CDR3 sequences, 12% of them seen once, and the ten largest clones take 9.5% to 13%. Sequenced here: PBMCs from blood, sampled on the day of vaccination. This chain connects TRBV20-1 to TRBJ2-5; D is ambiguous. This receptor was identified in a man in his fifties who received an inactivated influenza vaccine. CDR3 protein: CSARSDSHHLTQYF. CDR3 DNA: TGCAGTGCTAGGAGTGACTCCCACCATCTTACCCAGTACTTC.